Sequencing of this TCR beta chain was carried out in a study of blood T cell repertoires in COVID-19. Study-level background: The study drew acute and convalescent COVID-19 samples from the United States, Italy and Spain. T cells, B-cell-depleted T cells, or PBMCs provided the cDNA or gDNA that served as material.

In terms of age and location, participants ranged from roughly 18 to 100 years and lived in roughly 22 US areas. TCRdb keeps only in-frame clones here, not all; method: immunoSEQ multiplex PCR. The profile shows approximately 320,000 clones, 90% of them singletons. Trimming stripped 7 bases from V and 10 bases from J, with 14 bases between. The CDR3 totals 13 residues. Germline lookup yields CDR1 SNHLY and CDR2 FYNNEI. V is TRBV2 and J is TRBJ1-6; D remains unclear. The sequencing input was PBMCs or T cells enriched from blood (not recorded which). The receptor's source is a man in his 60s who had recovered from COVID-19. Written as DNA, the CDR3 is TGTGCCAGCAAGGGTATGGCGGGATCACCCCTCCACTTT. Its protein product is CASKGMAGSPLHF.